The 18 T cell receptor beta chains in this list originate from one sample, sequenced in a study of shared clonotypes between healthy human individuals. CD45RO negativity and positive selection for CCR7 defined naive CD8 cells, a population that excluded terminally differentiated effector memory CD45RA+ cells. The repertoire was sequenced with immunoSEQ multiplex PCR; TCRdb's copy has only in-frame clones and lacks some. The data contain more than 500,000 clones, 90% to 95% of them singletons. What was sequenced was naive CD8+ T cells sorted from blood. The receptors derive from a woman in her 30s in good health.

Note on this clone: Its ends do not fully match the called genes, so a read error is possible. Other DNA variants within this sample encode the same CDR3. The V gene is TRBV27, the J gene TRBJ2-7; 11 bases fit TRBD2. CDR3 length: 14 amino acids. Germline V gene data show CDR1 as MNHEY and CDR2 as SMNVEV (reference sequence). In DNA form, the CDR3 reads TGCGCCAGCAGTTCTCGACTAGCGGGGTACGAGCAGTACTTC. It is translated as CASSSRLAGYEQYF.

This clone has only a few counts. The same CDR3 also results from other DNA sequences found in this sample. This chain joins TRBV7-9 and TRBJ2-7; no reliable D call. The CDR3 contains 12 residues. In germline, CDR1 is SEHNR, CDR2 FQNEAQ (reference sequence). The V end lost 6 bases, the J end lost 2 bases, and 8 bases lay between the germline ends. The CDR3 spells CASSSGPYEQYF. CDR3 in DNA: TGTGCCAGCAGTTCAGGACCCTACGAGCAGTACTTC.

DNA for the CDR3: TGCAGCGTTCTGGGGGGCACTGAAGCTTTCTTT. It encodes CSVLGGTEAFF. The chain employs TRBV29-1 and TRBJ1-1, with a possible D match to TRBD1 (5 bases). Germline values: CDR1 SQVTM, CDR2 ANQGSEA. V dropped 5 bases and J dropped 4 bases, with 8 bases sitting between them. The CDR3 spans 11 residues.

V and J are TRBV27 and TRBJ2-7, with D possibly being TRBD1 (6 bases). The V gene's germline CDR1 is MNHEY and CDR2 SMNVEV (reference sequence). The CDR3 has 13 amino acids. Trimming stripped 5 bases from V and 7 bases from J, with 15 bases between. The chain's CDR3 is CASSPGHPLEQYF. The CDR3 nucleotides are TGTGCCAGCAGTCCGGGACACCCCCTGGAGCAGTACTTC.

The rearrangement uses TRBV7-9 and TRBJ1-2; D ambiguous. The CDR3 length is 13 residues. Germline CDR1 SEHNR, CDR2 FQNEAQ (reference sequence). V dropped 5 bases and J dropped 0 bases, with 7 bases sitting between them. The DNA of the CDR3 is TGTGCCAGCAGCACCCAAGCTAACTATGGCTACACCTTC. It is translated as CASSTQANYGYTF.

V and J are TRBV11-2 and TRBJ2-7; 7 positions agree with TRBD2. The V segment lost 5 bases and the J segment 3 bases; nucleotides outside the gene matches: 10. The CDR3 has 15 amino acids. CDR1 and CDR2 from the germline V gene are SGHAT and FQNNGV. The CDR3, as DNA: TGTGCCAGCAGCCCCCGGGGGGTGATGGACTACGAGCAGTACTTC. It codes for CASSPRGVMDYEQYF.

This CDR3 reads CASSFFAQPQHF. CDR3 DNA: TGTGCCAGCAGTTTTTTTGCTCAGCCCCAGCATTTT. The chain employs TRBV28 and TRBJ1-5, with D hard to call. The V gene's germline CDR1 is MDHEN and CDR2 SYDVKM. The V and J ends lost 3 bases and 6 bases respectively, with 6 bases between them. The CDR3 covers 12 residues.

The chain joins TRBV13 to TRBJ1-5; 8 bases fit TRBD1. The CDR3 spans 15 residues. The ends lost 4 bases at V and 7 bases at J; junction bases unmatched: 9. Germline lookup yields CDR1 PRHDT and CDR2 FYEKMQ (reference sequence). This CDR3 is CASSWTGIRGQPQHF. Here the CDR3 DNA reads TGTGCCAGCAGCTGGACAGGGATCCGTGGGCAGCCCCAGCATTTT.

CDR3 sequence (DNA): TGTGCCAGTTCTCCCTTTGGACAGGGAGATCAGCCCCAGCATTTT. It is translated as CASSPFGQGDQPQHF. V usage is TRBV19 and J usage is TRBJ1-5; 8 bases agree with TRBD1. J lost 5 bases, V lost 8 bases, and 11 bases had no gene match. The CDR3 runs 15 residues. The germline CDR1 and CDR2 sequences are LNHDA and SQIVND (reference sequence).

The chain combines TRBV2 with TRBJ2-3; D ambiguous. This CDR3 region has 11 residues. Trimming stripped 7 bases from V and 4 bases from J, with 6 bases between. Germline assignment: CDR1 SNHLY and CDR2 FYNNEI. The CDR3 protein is CASKSPDTQYF. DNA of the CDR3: TGTGCCAGCAAAAGCCCAGATACGCAGTATTTT.

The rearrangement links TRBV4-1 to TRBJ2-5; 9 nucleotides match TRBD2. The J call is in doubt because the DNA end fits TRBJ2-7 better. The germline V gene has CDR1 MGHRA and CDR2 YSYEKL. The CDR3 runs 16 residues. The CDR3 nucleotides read TGCGCCAGCAGCCAAGAGTGGGCGGGAGGGTTCTACGAGCAGTACTTC. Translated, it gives CASSQEWAGGFYEQYF.

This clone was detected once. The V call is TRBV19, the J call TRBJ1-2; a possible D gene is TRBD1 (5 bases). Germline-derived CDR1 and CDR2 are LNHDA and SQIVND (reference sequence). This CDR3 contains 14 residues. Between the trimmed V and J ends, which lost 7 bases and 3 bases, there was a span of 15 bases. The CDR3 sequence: CASKQTDNYYGYTF. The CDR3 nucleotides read TGTGCCAGTAAGCAGACAGATAATTACTATGGCTACACCTTC.

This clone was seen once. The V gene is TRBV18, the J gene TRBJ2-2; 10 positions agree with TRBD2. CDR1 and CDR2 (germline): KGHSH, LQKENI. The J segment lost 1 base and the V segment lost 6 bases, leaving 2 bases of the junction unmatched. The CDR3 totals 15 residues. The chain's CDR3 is CASSRTSGNTGELFF. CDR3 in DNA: TGTGCCAGCTCTAGGACTAGCGGGAACACCGGGGAGCTGTTTTTT.

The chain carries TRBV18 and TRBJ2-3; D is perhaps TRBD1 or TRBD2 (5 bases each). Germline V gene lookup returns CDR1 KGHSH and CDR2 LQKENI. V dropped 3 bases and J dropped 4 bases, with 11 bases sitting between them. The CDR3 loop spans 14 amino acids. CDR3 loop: CASSPRDGPDTQYF. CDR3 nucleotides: TGTGCCAGCTCACCTCGGGACGGACCAGATACGCAGTATTTT.

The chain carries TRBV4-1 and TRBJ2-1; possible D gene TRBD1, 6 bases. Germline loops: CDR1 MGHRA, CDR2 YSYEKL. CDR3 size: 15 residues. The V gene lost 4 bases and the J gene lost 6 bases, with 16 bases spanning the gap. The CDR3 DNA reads TGCGCCAGCAGCCCTATGGGACAATCAATCAATGAGCAGTTCTTC. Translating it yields CASSPMGQSINEQFF.

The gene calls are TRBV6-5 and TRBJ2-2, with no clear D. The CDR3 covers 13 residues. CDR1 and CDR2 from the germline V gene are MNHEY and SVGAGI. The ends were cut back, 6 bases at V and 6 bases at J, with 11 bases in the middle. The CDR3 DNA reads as TGTGCCAGCAGATCTCTAGGACCCGGGGAGCTGTTTTTT. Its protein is CASRSLGPGELFF.

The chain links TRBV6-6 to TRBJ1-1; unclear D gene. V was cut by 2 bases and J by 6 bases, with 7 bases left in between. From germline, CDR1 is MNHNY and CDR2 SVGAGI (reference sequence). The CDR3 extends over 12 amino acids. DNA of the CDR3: TGTGCCAGCAGTTACGGGAGTCCTGAAGCTTTCTTT. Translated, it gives CASSYGSPEAFF.

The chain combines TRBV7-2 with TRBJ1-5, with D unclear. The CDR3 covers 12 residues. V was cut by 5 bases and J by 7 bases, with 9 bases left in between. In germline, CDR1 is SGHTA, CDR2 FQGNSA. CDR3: CASSDSGQPQHF. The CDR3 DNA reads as TGTGCCAGCAGCGACTCGGGGCAGCCCCAGCATTTT.